This TCR beta chain was sequenced during a study of vaccination effects on CD4 cells after COVID-19. Looking at the study overall: All participants had two doses of either the BNT162b2 or mRNA-1273 vaccine.

Points from the study as a whole: The study enrolled few convalescent patients and sampled no early post-infection timepoints. Cross-reactivity with common cold coronaviruses was shown by only 1 of 255 vaccine-induced clones in healthy vaccinees.

Antigen-specific CD4+ T cells expanded by the ViraFEST assay with viral peptide pools were then sequenced. A 10-day culture period preceded the isolation of CD4+ T cells. Previously uninfected by SARS-CoV-2, the vaccine recipients also showed negative nucleocapsid antibodies. IL-2 medium took the place of half the medium on both days 3 and 7. The CDR3 consists of 15 residues. V lost 5 bases and J 5 bases, leaving 18 bases between the germline ends. In germline, CDR1 is SSHAT, CDR2 FNYEAQ (reference sequence). Generated by immunoSEQ multiplex PCR, the TCRdb table keeps only in-frame clones and is missing some. The repertoire holds tens of thousands of clones, with 60% to 80% as singletons. Turning to this clone: Its antigen remains unidentified.

The sequences come from CD4+ T cells from PBMCs cultured with HCoV-NL63 spike peptides, collected before COVID-19 vaccination. This chain connects TRBV7-7 to TRBJ2-5; D is perhaps TRBD1 (5 bases). The sequence was collected from a human donor who received a COVID-19 vaccine. CDR3 DNA sequence: TGTGCCAGCAGCGCTCTCGGCCCAGGGCGGGAGACCCAGTACTTC. Amino acids: CASSALGPGRETQYF.